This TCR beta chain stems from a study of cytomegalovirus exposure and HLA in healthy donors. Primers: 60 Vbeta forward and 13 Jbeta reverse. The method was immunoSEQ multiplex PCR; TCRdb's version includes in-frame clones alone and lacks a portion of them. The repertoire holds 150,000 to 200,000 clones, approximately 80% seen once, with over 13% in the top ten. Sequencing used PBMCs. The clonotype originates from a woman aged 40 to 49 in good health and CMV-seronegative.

The CDR3 region has the DNA TGTGCCAGCAGTTTCTCCGGGACTAGGCCTTTCTTC. It encodes CASSFSGTRPFF. The chain combines TRBV27 with TRBJ2-1; 8 bases match TRBD2. The germline V gene encodes CDR1 MNHEY and CDR2 SMNVEV (reference sequence). This CDR3 is 12 amino acids long. The trim removed 3 bases at V and 16 bases at J, leaving 8 bases unmatched.